Included here is one T cell receptor beta chain sequence, with context. This could be a read error, since a much larger clone is one nucleotide away. The conserved closing phenylalanine or tryptophan is absent in this CDR3, likely reflecting a read error. This specimen belongs to a study of human T cells and chemical hapten exposure. Noted time point: patch test 1, 2 weeks after DPC sensitization. Regarding treatment: therapeutic diphenylcyclopropenone sensitization with weekly scalp DPC. J gave up 0 bases and V 4 bases, and 6 bases lay outside the gene matches. The CDR3 is 16 amino acids. Germline CDR1 SGHRS, CDR2 YFSETQ. TCRdb processed the RACE reads anew with MiXCR; each CDR3 protein has one entry. The sample lists about 57,000 distinct CDR3 sequences, 9.3% occurring once.

The chain recombines TRBV5-1 with TRBJ2-7; the match to TRBD2 covers 11 bases. The receptor was isolated from a woman aged 40 to 50 with alopecia areata. Some clones in this sample may be carry-over from other donors' samples. The sequences come from whole blood, collected in connection with sensitization to the hapten diphenylcyclopropenone (DPC). This CDR3 is CASSPATSGVSYEQYS. In DNA, the CDR3 is TGCGCCAGCAGCCCGGCGACTAGCGGGGTCTCCTACGAGCAGTACTCC.